This T cell receptor beta chain is drawn from a study of identifying expanded T cells in peripheral blood. Here immunoSEQ multiplex PCR was the method, and the copy in TCRdb shows in-frame clones only, minus some. The sample includes around 99,000 clones, about 88% of them seen just once. Germline CDR1 is LNHDA and CDR2 is SQIVND (reference sequence). V dropped 7 bases and J dropped 1; count of bases not matched to a gene: 9. CDR3 size: 15 residues. Sequencing used blood. This sequence originates from a person between 18 and 75 years old in good health. The J gene is TRBJ1-1, the V gene TRBV19, with 7 bases fitting TRBD1. CDR3 sequence: CASTPGGSGNTEAFF. Here the CDR3 DNA reads TGTGCCAGTACCCCAGGGGGGAGTGGGAACACTGAAGCTTTCTTT.